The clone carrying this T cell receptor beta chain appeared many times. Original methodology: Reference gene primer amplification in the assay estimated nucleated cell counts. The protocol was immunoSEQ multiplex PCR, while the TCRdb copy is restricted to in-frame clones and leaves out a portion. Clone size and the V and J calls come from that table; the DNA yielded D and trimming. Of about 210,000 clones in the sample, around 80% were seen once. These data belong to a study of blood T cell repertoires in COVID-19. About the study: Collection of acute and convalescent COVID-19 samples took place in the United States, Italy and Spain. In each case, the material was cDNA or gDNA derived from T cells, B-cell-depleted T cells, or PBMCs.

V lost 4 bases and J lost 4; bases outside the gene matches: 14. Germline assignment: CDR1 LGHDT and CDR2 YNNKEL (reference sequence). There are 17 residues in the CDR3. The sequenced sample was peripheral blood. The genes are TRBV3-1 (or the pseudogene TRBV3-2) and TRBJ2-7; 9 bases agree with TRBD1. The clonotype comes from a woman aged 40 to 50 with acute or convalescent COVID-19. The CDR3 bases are TGTGCCAGCAGCCCCCCCCCAGCGGGACAGGGTCAGTACGAGCAGTACTTC. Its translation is CASSPPPAGQGQYEQYF.